One sample yielded the 17 T cell receptor beta chains listed below, sequenced in a study of CD8+ T cells in alopecia areata. RNA extraction was followed by reverse transcription into cDNA, which acted as the sequencing template. The method was immunoSEQ multiplex PCR; TCRdb's version includes in-frame clones alone and lacks a portion of them. The sample yields about 150,000 clones, 40% to 65% seen once. The source was CD8+ T cells sorted from blood, collected at week 0. The receptors come from a human donor with alopecia areata.

The rearrangement uses TRBV29-1 and TRBJ1-2, with 9 bases fitting TRBD1. Germline loops: CDR1 SQVTM, CDR2 ANQGSEA. This CDR3 is built from 11 residues. V shed 3 bases and J 14 bases; nucleotides not matched to a gene: 7. CDR3 sequence: CSVDRDRVLTF. CDR3 DNA: TGCAGCGTTGACCGGGACAGGGTATTAACCTTC.

This clone was counted a few times. The CDR3 sequence is CASSEARGTSATSTDTQYF. CDR3 DNA sequence: TGTGCCAGCAGTGAAGCAAGGGGGACTAGCGCTACTAGCACAGATACGCAGTATTTT. The rearrangement joins TRBV6-1 to TRBJ2-3; TRBD2 agrees at 10 bases. The CDR3 loop spans 19 amino acids. Trimming removed 0 bases from V and 0 bases from J; junction bases left unmatched: 9. Germline V lookup: CDR1 MNHNS, CDR2 SASEGT.

CDR3 coding DNA: TGTGCCAGCAGCGTAGAATACGGGGGGCCCTACAATGAGCAGTTCTTC. It is translated as CASSVEYGGPYNEQFF. This chain links TRBV9 with TRBJ2-1, with a tentative D call TRBD2 (7 bases). V lost 0 bases, J lost 2 bases, and 12 bases lay in between. CDR3 length: 16 residues. In germline, CDR1 is SGDLS, CDR2 YYNGEE.

The CDR3 sequence: CASSEDGLYGYTF. CDR3 bases: TGCGCCAGCAGTGAGGACGGGTTATATGGCTACACCTTC. The rearrangement uses TRBV10-2 and TRBJ1-2; no clear D gene. The CDR3 runs to 13 residues. Per the germline V gene, CDR1 is WSHSY and CDR2 is SAAADI. The V end was cut by 2 bases, the J end by 5 bases, with 9 bases between.

The rearrangement joins TRBV9 to TRBJ1-5; D is perhaps TRBD1 (6 bases). The CDR3 spans 15 residues. CDR1 and CDR2 from the germline V gene are SGDLS and YYNGEE. The V end was cut by 0 bases, the J end by 6 bases, with 13 bases between. The CDR3: CASSVGRGIGQPQHF. The CDR3 bases are TGTGCCAGCAGCGTAGGGAGGGGGATAGGTCAGCCCCAGCATTTT. Together with reference TRBV9 and TRBJ1-5, the CDR3 gives the full variable domain: DSGVTQTPKHLITATGQRVTLRCSPRSGDLSVYWYQQSLDQGLQFLIQYYNGEERAKGNILERFSAQQFPDLHSELNLSSLELGDSALYFCASSVGRGIGQPQHFGDGTRLSIL.

The chain has TRBV27 and TRBJ1-6; no reliable D call. CDR1 is MNHEY, CDR2 SMNVEV, per germline (reference sequence). This CDR3 contains 13 residues. V shed 0 bases and J shed 6 bases, with 3 bases lying between them. CDR3 region: CASSLSPNSPLHF. CDR3 in DNA: TGTGCCAGCAGTTTATCCCCTAATTCACCCCTCCACTTT.

This clone was seen only a few times. This chain connects TRBV29-1 to TRBJ2-1; D not resolved. This CDR3 region has 9 residues. Germline V gene sequence: CDR1 SQVTM, CDR2 ANQGSEA. Trimming shortened V by 7 bases and J by 8 bases, and 6 bases separated the two germline ends. The DNA of the CDR3 is TGCAGCGCTGGGGATGAGCAGTTCTTC. This encodes CSAGDEQFF.

Written as DNA, the CDR3 is TGTGCCAGCGGGATTGCAGATACGCAGTATTTT. It yields the protein CASGIADTQYF. J is TRBJ2-3 and V is TRBV7-9; D is unclear. Germline CDR1 SEHNR, CDR2 FQNEAQ (reference sequence). The length of the CDR3 is 11 residues. Trimming left V 8 bases short and J 4 bases short, with 7 bases between.

This chain uses TRBV6-5 with TRBJ2-1, with 8 bases that match TRBD1. CDR3 size: 15 residues. V lost 6 bases, J lost 7 bases, and 11 bases stayed unmatched. CDR1 is MNHEY and CDR2 is SVGAGI in the germline V gene. The CDR3 DNA sequence: TGTGCCAGCAGCACGGACAGGGTCCTAAAGAATGAGCAGTTCTTC. Translating it yields CASSTDRVLKNEQFF.

This chain connects TRBV27 to TRBJ1-2, with a weak D call TRBD1 (5 bases). Trimming pared 5 bases from V and 4 bases from J, leaving 11 bases between. The germline CDR1 and CDR2 sequences are MNHEY and SMNVEV (reference sequence). The CDR3 spans 13 residues. The CDR3 protein is CASSPGGTYGYTF. Here the CDR3 DNA reads TGTGCCAGCAGTCCTGGGGGGACCTATGGCTACACCTTC.

The chain has TRBV13 and TRBJ1-6; D gene ambiguous. The CDR3 runs 16 residues. The V end lost 7 bases, the J end lost 0 bases, and 13 bases lay between the germline ends. Looked up from germline, CDR1 is PRHDT and CDR2 is FYEKMQ (reference sequence). The CDR3 nucleotides read TGTGCCAGCACCCGATCCATGAGCTCCTATAATTCACCCCTCCACTTT. Its translation is CASTRSMSSYNSPLHF.

The chain uses TRBV15 and TRBJ1-6; D is unresolved. Looked up from germline, CDR1 is LNHNV and CDR2 is YYDKDF (reference sequence). This CDR3 has 15 amino acids. V lost 0 bases, J lost 0 bases, and 3 bases lay in between. As DNA, the CDR3 is TGTGCCACCAGCAGAGAAAGCTCCTATAATTCACCCCTCCACTTT. It specifies CATSRESSYNSPLHF. Together with reference TRBV15 and TRBJ1-6, the CDR3 gives the full variable domain: DAMVIQNPRYQVTQFGKPVTLSCSQTLNHNVMYWYQQKSSQAPKLLFHYYDKDFNNEADTPDNFQSRRPNTSFCFLDIRSPGLGDTAMYLCATSRESSYNSPLHFGNGTRLTVT.

This clone showed up just a few times. The chain has TRBV6-5 and TRBJ2-2; TRBD2 matches at 7 bases. This CDR3 spans 16 amino acids. The germline gives CDR1 MNHEY, CDR2 SVGAGI. J gave up 3 bases and V 2 bases, and 6 bases lay outside the gene matches. CDR3 coding DNA: TGTGCCAGCAGTTACGCATATCGGGGGGACACCGGGGAGCTGTTTTTT. It translates to CASSYAYRGDTGELFF.

In its sample, this clone was seen a few times. The chain couples TRBV7-9 to TRBJ1-6; maybe TRBD1 (6 bases). V was clipped by 2 bases and J by 8 bases, with 10 bases between them. Looked up from germline, CDR1 is SEHNR and CDR2 is FQNEAQ (reference sequence). CDR3 size: 14 residues. The CDR3 reads CASSLTRGDSPLHF. CDR3 DNA: TGTGCCAGCAGCTTAACCAGGGGAGATTCACCCCTCCACTTT.

This sequence joins TRBV5-6 and TRBJ2-2; D gene unclear. The V gene's germline CDR1 is SGHDT and CDR2 YYEEEE. The CDR3 has 16 amino acids. V was shortened by 6 bases and J by 0 bases, with 15 bases between the two germline ends. The DNA for the CDR3 is TGTGCCAGCACCCTGGACCCTCTGACGAACACCGGGGAGCTGTTTTTT. Translated, it gives CASTLDPLTNTGELFF.

V gene TRBV9 combines with J gene TRBJ2-3, with D possibly being TRBD1 (5 bases). V lost 1 base, J lost 1 base, and 10 bases lay in between. Looked up from germline, CDR1 is SGDLS and CDR2 is YYNGEE. The CDR3 has 15 residues. CDR3 sequence (DNA): TGTGCCAGCAGCGTACAGGGATCGGGCACAGATACGCAGTATTTT. Translating it yields CASSVQGSGTDTQYF.

To note about this clone: The CDR3 carries no conserved terminal phenylalanine or tryptophan, so it likely arises from a read error. Written as DNA, the CDR3 is TGTGCCTGGACTGGGACCGCGAACACTGAAGCTTTCCTT. Encoded protein: CAWTGTANTEAFL. The rearrangement joins TRBV30 to TRBJ1-1; a possible D gene is TRBD1 (5 bases). This CDR3 spans 13 amino acids. Per the germline V gene, CDR1 is GTSNPN and CDR2 is SVGIG (reference sequence). Trimming shortened V by 4 bases and J by 1 base, and 10 bases separated the two germline ends.